This T cell receptor beta chain was identified in a study of shared clonotypes between healthy human individuals. Naive CD8 cells, CD45RO-negative and positively selected for CCR7, excluded terminally differentiated effector memory CD45RA+ cells. The CDR3 extends over 14 amino acids. The V gene lost 0 bases and the J gene lost 4 bases, with 9 bases spanning the gap. Looked up from germline, CDR1 is GTSNPN and CDR2 is SVGIG (reference sequence). TCRdb's table, derived via immunoSEQ multiplex PCR, lists solely in-frame clones and lacks some. Of approximately 810,000 clones detected, around 93% appear once; the ten largest clones hold 20% to 30%.

The chain employs TRBV30 and TRBJ2-2, with D possibly TRBD2 on 5 matching bases. The sample was naive CD8+ T cells sorted from blood. The sequence came from a man between 25 and 39 years old in good health. The CDR3 DNA is TGTGCCTGGAGTGTAGCTAGCCCCACCGGGGAGCTGTTTTTT. Encoded protein: CAWSVASPTGELFF.